This TCR beta chain was profiled in a study of human T cells and chemical hapten exposure. TCRdb fed the RACE reads into MiXCR, producing one record per CDR3 protein. The table has 200,000 to 300,000 distinct CDR3 sequences, approximately 8.6% seen once. Trimming shortened V by 0 bases and J by 4 bases, and 12 bases separated the two germline ends. The germline CDR1 and CDR2 sequences are LGHDT and YNNKEL (reference sequence). The CDR3 has 15 amino acids. Time point specified: pre-sensitization, week 0. Treatment in this sample: therapeutic diphenylcyclopropenone sensitization with weekly scalp DPC. At every patch-test visit, blood was drawn before the patch test was applied.

Material: whole blood, obtained in connection with sensitization to the hapten diphenylcyclopropenone (DPC). This TCR was recovered from a woman in her thirties or forties with alopecia areata. Some clones in this sample may be carry-over from other donors' samples. This sequence joins TRBV3-1 and TRBJ1-1; D is unclear. The CDR3 DNA reads as TGTGCCAGCAGCCAAGAAGGGCGTGGGGTCACTGAAGCTTTCTTT. Protein product: CASSQEGRGVTEAFF.